This T cell receptor beta chain derives from a study of blood T cell repertoires in COVID-19. The overall study: PBMCs, B-cell-depleted T cells, or T cells were the source of the cDNA or gDNA that made up the material.

CDR1 and CDR2 from the germline V gene are SEHNR and FQNEAQ (reference sequence). J lost 0 bases, V lost 0 bases, and 2 bases had no gene match. This CDR3 spans 16 amino acids. This clone appeared once. Assay used: immunoSEQ multiplex PCR; TCRdb lists only in-frame clones, some missing. Here the sample spans approximately 350,000 clones, 88% being singletons. This receptor was obtained from a woman aged 70-85 years with COVID-19, enrolled during active disease. Sequences were obtained from peripheral blood. The chain couples TRBV7-9 to TRBJ2-3; 8 bases match TRBD2. The CDR3 protein is CASSLATSASTDTQYF. The CDR3 region has the DNA TGTGCCAGCAGCTTAGCGACTAGCGCCAGCACAGATACGCAGTATTTT.